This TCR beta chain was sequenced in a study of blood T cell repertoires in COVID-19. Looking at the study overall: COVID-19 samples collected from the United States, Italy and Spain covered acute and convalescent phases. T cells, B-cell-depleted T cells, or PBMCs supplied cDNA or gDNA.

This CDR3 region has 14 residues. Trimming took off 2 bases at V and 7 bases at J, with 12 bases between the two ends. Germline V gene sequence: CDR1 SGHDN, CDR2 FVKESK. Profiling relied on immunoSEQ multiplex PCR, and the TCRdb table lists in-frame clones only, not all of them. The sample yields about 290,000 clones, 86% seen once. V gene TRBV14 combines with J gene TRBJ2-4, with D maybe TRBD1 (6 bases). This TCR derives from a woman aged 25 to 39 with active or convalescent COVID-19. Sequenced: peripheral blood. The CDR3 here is CASSQNREWNIQYF. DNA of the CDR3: TGTGCCAGCAGCCAAAACAGGGAATGGAACATTCAGTACTTC. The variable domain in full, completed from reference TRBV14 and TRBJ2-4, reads EAGVTQFPSHSVIEKGQTVTLRCDPISGHDNLYWYRRVMGKEIKFLLHFVKESKQDESGMPNNRFLAERTGGTYSTLKVQPAELEDSGVYFCASSQNREWNIQYFGAGTRLSVL.